These 5 T cell receptor beta chains were all obtained from the same sample, sequenced in a study of T cells in Graves' hyperthyroidism and ophthalmopathy. The CDR3 regions of TCR beta were amplified from RNA transcripts. In the first-round RT-PCR of the TCR CDR3, the HTBI primer set was used. TCRdb redid the calling of the multiplex PCR reads with MiXCR, one entry per CDR3 protein. The sample consists of approximately 500,000 distinct CDR3 sequences, around 42% of them appearing once. Source material: peripheral blood or thyroid tissue (not recorded which). These receptors all come from a woman between 18 and 29 years old with Graves' hyperthyroidism.

This clonotype has just a few counts. The chain uses TRBV7-9 and TRBJ2-7; 7 bases align to TRBD2. The DNA matches TRBJ2-1 better at its end, which makes the J call doubtful. Germline V lookup: CDR1 SEHNR, CDR2 FQNEAQ (reference sequence). The CDR3 is 12 amino acids. CDR3 bases: TGTGCCAGCACGTGGGGAGGGAGTGAGCAGTTCTTC. This encodes CASTWGGSEQFF.

In this sample, this clonotype turned up many times. This sequence joins TRBV20-1 and TRBJ2-7, with 10 nucleotides matching TRBD2. Germline loops: CDR1 DFQATT, CDR2 SNEGSKA (reference sequence). The CDR3 has 17 residues. Unmatched junction bases numbered 8, after V lost 0 bases and J lost 0 bases. The CDR3 reads CSARDIRASGSSYEQYF. The CDR3 coding sequence is TGCAGTGCTAGAGACATCAGGGCTAGCGGGAGCTCCTACGAGCAGTACTTC.

The chain couples TRBV4-2 to TRBJ2-5; D perhaps matches TRBD2 (6 bases). Germline V gene lookup returns CDR1 LGHNA and CDR2 YNFKEQ. CDR3 length equals 16 residues. With 4 bases removed from V and 2 bases from J, the gap between germline ends came to 17 bases. The DNA for the CDR3 is TGTGCCAGCAGCCCTGGGACCTGGACTAATCAAGAGACCCAGTACTTC. It codes for CASSPGTWTNQETQYF.

The chain is built from TRBV7-9 and TRBJ2-2; TRBD2 matches at 7 bases. CDR3 length: 15 amino acids. Germline CDR1 SEHNR, CDR2 FQNEAQ (reference sequence). The V gene end was trimmed by 1 base and the J gene end by 3 bases; junction bases not matched to a gene: 2. This chain's CDR3 is CASSLGGSYTGELFF. CDR3 DNA: TGTGCCAGCAGCTTAGGCGGGAGTTACACCGGGGAGCTGTTTTTT.

V and J are TRBV29-1 and TRBJ2-5, with 10 positions matching TRBD1. Germline CDR1 reads SQVTM; CDR2 reads ANQGSEA. The trim removed 8 bases at V and 5 bases at J, leaving 11 bases unmatched. This CDR3 comprises 14 residues. The CDR3 DNA reads as TGCAGCATCCGGACAGGGGGGAGACGGGAGACCCAGTACTTC. As protein: CSIRTGGRRETQYF.